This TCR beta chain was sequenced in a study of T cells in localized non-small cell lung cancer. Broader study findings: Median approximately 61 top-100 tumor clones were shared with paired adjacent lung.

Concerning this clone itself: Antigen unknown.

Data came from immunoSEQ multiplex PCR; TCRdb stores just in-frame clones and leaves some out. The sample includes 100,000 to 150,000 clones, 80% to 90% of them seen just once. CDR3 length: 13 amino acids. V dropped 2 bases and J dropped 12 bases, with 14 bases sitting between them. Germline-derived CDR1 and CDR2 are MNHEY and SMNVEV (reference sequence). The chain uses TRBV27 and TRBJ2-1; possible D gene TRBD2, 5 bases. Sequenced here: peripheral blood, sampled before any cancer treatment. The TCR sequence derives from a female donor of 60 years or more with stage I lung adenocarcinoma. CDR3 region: CASSLMPAGMQFF. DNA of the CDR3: TGTGCCAGCAGTTTAATGCCTGCGGGTATGCAGTTCTTC.